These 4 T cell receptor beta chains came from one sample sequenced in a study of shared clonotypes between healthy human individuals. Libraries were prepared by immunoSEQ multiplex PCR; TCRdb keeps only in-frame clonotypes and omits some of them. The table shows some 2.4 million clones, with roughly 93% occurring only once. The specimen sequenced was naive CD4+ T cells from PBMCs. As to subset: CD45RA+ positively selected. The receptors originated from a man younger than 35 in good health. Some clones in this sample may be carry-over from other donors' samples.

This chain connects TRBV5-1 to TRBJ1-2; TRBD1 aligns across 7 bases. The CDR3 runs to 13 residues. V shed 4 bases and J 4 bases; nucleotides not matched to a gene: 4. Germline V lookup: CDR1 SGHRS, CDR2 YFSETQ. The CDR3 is CASSEDRTYGYTF. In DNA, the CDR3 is TGCGCCAGCAGCGAGGACAGGACCTATGGCTACACCTTC.

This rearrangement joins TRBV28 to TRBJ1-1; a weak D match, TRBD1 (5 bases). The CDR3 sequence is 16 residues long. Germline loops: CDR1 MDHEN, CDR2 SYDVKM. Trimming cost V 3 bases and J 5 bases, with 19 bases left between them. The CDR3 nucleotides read TGTGCCAGCAGTTTTCGGGCCGCAGGGAGGGGAACTGAAGCTTTCTTT. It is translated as CASSFRAAGRGTEAFF. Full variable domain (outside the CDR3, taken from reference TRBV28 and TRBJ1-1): DVKVTQSSRYLVKRTGEKVFLECVQDMDHENMFWYRQDPGLGLRLIYFSYDVKMKEKGDIPEGYSVSREKKERFSLILESASTNQTSMYLCASSFRAAGRGTEAFFGQGTRLTVV.

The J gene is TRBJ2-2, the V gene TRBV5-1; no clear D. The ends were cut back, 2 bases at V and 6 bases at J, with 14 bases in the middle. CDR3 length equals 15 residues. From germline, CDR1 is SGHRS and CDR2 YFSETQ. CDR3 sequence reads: CASSFKWTPSGELFF. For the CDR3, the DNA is TGCGCCAGCAGCTTCAAGTGGACCCCGTCCGGGGAGCTGTTTTTT.

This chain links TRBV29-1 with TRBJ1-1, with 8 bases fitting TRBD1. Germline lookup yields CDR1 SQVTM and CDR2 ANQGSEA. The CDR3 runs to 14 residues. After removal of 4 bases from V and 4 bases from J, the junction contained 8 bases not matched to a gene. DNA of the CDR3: TGCAGCGTTGCCCTAATGACAGGGGCCACTGAAGCTTTCTTT. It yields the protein CSVALMTGATEAFF. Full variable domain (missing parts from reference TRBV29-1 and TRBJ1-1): SAVISQKPSRDICQRGTSLTIQCQVDSQVTMMFWYRQQPGQSLTLIATANQGSEATYESGFVIDKFPISRPNLTFSTLTVSNMSPEDSSIYLCSVALMTGATEAFFGQGTRLTVV.